This T cell receptor (beta chain) stems from a study of beta chain features in type 1 diabetes. Broader study findings: The analysis here could not establish whether HLA type shapes TCRB rearrangement.

Sequencing targeted expressed TCRB transcripts, as all isolated RNA had been reverse transcribed. Data came from immunoSEQ multiplex PCR; TCRdb stores just in-frame clones and leaves some out. Of 150,000 or so clones in the sample, 11% were seen once. The germline V gene has CDR1 SGHRS and CDR2 YFSETQ. The V and J ends lost 4 bases and 5 bases respectively, with 18 bases between them. This CDR3 spans 15 amino acids. In regard to this clone: Its antigen is currently unknown.

The sample was central memory CD4+ T cells from blood. This clonotype originated in a man aged 18 to 29 in good health. The rearrangement links TRBV5-1 to TRBJ2-5; D perhaps matches TRBD1 (6 bases). The DNA of the CDR3 is TGCGCCAGCAGCGAAAGGACAACAGGGTGGGAGACCCAGTACTTC. Translation: CASSERTTGWETQYF.